One and the same sample provided the 13 T cell receptor beta chains below, sequenced in a study of molecular identifiers for immune sequencing clone quantification. MiXCR was run by TCRdb on the PCR reads, yielding one entry per CDR3 protein. The data show hundreds of thousands of distinct CDR3 sequences, roughly a quarter seen once. The sample comprised naive CD8+ T cells from blood, with Jurkat cell RNA spiked in. Indicated subset: FACS-sorted CD8+CD4-CCR7+CD45RA+ naive T cells. The receptors derive from a human donor in good health. Some libraries in this study had Jurkat cell RNA spiked in.

This clonotype appeared a few times. A much larger clone is a single base away; this may be a read error. The genes are TRBV6-2 or TRBV6-3 and TRBJ1-1; D unresolved. Germline loops: CDR1 MNHEY, CDR2 SVGEGT. The CDR3 contains 13 residues. V was cut by 2 bases and J by 1 base, with 5 bases left in between. In DNA, the CDR3 is TGTGCCAGCAGTTACGTCAAGAACACTGAAGCTTTCTTT. Amino acids: CASSYVKNTEAFF.

CDR3 sequence (DNA): TGTGCCAGCAGTTCAGCAGACGGACCGGATCCTTACGAGCAGTACTTC. This translates into CASSSADGPDPYEQYF. The gene calls are TRBV12-3 or TRBV12-4 and TRBJ2-7; D remains ambiguous. This CDR3 contains 16 residues. V was cut by 4 bases and J by 4 bases, with 20 bases left in between.

With regard to this clonotype: A much larger clone sits a single nucleotide away, making a read error possible. The V call is TRBV9, the J call TRBJ2-5, with D perhaps assigned TRBD1 or TRBD2 (5 bases each). CDR3 length: 15 amino acids. Germline V gene sequence: CDR1 SGDLS, CDR2 YYNGEE. V was cut by 3 bases and J by 2 bases, with 14 bases left in between. This CDR3 reads CASSAGRWGQETQYF. Here the CDR3 DNA reads TGTGCCAGCAGCGCGGGCCGCTGGGGGCAAGAGACCCAGTACTTC.

The V gene is TRBV19, the J gene TRBJ2-7, with D unclear. The V gene lost 1 base and the J gene lost 2 bases, with 9 bases spanning the gap. Germline lookup yields CDR1 LNHDA and CDR2 SQIVND (reference sequence). The CDR3 extends over 14 amino acids. In DNA form, the CDR3 reads TGTGCCAGTAGTATAGGAGTTACCGCCTACGAGCAGTACTTC. This encodes CASSIGVTAYEQYF.

To note about this clonotype: The conserved closing phenylalanine or tryptophan is absent in this CDR3, likely reflecting a read error. The chain is built from TRBV2 and TRBJ1-2; D perhaps matches TRBD1 (6 bases). In germline, CDR1 is SNHLY, CDR2 FYNNEI. This CDR3 spans 14 amino acids. Deletions cut 7 bases from V and 0 bases from J, with 12 bases between. CDR3 in DNA: TGTGCCAGCAAAGGGGGAACCTCTAACTATGGCTACACCCTC. Its protein product is CASKGGTSNYGYTL.

About this clonotype itself: A much larger clone differs by one base, so this may be a read error. The chain has TRBV5-5 and TRBJ2-2; TRBD1 might be the D (6 bases). V was clipped by 7 bases and J by 5 bases, with 15 bases between them. This CDR3 is 14 amino acids long. Looked up from germline, CDR1 is SGHKS and CDR2 is YYEKEE (reference sequence). The CDR3 nucleotides are TGTGCCAGCGGCGTCTACAGGGAAACCGGGGAGCTGTTTTTT. It specifies CASGVYRETGELFF.

This clonotype was detected ten times or more. V and J are TRBV27 and TRBJ1-1; the D gene is possibly TRBD1 (5 bases). CDR1 MNHEY and CDR2 SMNVEV come from the germline V gene (reference sequence). Trimming shortened V by 5 bases and J by 0 bases, and 10 bases separated the two germline ends. The CDR3 is 14 residues long. This CDR3 reads CASSPRQMNTEAFF. CDR3 in DNA: TGTGCCAGCAGTCCAAGACAGATGAACACTGAAGCTTTCTTT.

V is TRBV28 and J is TRBJ2-1, with 7 bases identical to TRBD1. V lost 7 bases, J lost 1 base, and 4 bases stayed unmatched. The CDR3 spans 14 residues. In germline, CDR1 is MDHEN, CDR2 SYDVKM. The CDR3, as DNA: TGTGCCAGCAACCCGGACAGGTCCTACAATGAGCAGTTCTTC. Encoded protein: CASNPDRSYNEQFF.

This clonotype was counted a few times. J is TRBJ2-1 and V is TRBV20-1; D may be TRBD2 (6 bases). CDR1 DFQATT and CDR2 SNEGSKA come from the germline V gene (reference sequence). The CDR3 extends over 15 amino acids. The V end was cut by 6 bases, the J end by 2 bases, with 17 bases between. CDR3 in amino acids: CSAGRDSEPYNEQFF. The CDR3 DNA reads TGCAGTGCCGGTCGGGACTCGGAGCCCTACAATGAGCAGTTCTTC.

This clonotype was picked up a small number of times. The chain couples TRBV4-1 to TRBJ1-5; D not resolved. Germline V gene sequence: CDR1 MGHRA, CDR2 YSYEKL. Deletions cut 5 bases from V and 1 base from J, with 15 bases between. This CDR3 has 16 residues. Here the CDR3 reads CASSAILRVSNQPQHF. CDR3 DNA sequence: TGCGCCAGCAGCGCAATTCTAAGGGTCAGCAATCAGCCCCAGCATTTT.

The V and J genes are TRBV27 and TRBJ1-5; unclear D gene. This CDR3 has 12 amino acids. Germline values: CDR1 MNHEY, CDR2 SMNVEV (reference sequence). V lost 2 bases and J 9 bases, leaving 8 bases between the germline ends. The chain's CDR3 is CASSLPSGPQHF. The CDR3 DNA sequence: TGTGCCAGCAGTTTACCGTCCGGGCCCCAGCATTTT.

About this clonotype: A much larger clone lies one base from this, so it may be a read error. The rearrangement joins TRBV12-3 or TRBV12-4 to TRBJ2-3; no firm D call. The CDR3 is made up of 11 amino acids. CDR3 coding DNA: TGTGCCAGCAGGATCACAGATATGCAGTATTTT. This encodes CASRITDMQYF.

This clonotype was seen many times. The chain has TRBV6-1 and TRBJ2-1; maybe TRBD2 (6 bases). CDR1 is MNHNS and CDR2 is SASEGT in the germline V gene. The CDR3 totals 12 residues. V was shortened by 3 bases and J by 10 bases, with 10 bases between the two germline ends. CDR3 sequence: CASSDWGEEQFF. The CDR3 DNA follows: TGTGCCAGCAGTGATTGGGGGGAAGAGCAGTTCTTC.